This T cell receptor (beta chain) was observed in a study of T-cell reconstitution after alpha-beta-depleted transplantation in children. General study results and limits: At the one-year point after transplant, T-cell counts and TCRbeta diversity were found to come mostly from T cells that had been newly produced.

V was pared by 8 bases and J by 6 bases, with 11 bases between. The germline V gene encodes CDR1 SQVTM and CDR2 ANQGSEA. CDR3 length equals 11 residues. Unique molecular identifiers were built into the TCRbeta library. TCRdb used MiXCR to reprocess the PCR reads, holding one entry per CDR3 protein. The repertoire holds roughly 790,000 distinct CDR3 sequences, around 17% seen once, with about 4.6% in the top ten. This clonotype was seen at least ten times. Antigen: not known. The sequence was collected from a male patient younger than 18 who had a stem cell transplant for acute lymphoblastic leukemia, so the T cells may come from the graft donor. The V and J genes are TRBV29-1 and TRBJ2-1; D remains ambiguous. Material: PBMCs, mostly from graft donor cells, obtained 360 days after TCRalphabeta/CD19-depleted stem cell transplant. The DNA of the CDR3 is TGCAGCAAAGCATGGGGCAATGAGCAGTTCTTC. Translated, it gives CSKAWGNEQFF.